This TCR beta chain was documented in a study of identical twins. MiXCR, run by TCRdb on the 5' RACE reads, gives a single entry per CDR3 protein. The sample lists hundreds of thousands of distinct CDR3 sequences, over 8% occurring once. CDR1 and CDR2 from the germline V gene are WSHSY and SAAADI. The CDR3 has 14 amino acids. Germline trimming cut 8 bases from V and 0 bases from J; bases unmatched to any gene: 4. Sequencing was carried out using memory (CD45RO+) T cells sorted from blood. This clonotype was obtained from a young woman in good health. V is TRBV10-2 and J is TRBJ2-7; 10 nucleotides line up with TRBD2. The CDR3: CASSGTSVSYEQYF. DNA for the CDR3: TGCGCCAGCTCCGGGACTAGCGTCTCCTACGAGCAGTACTTC.